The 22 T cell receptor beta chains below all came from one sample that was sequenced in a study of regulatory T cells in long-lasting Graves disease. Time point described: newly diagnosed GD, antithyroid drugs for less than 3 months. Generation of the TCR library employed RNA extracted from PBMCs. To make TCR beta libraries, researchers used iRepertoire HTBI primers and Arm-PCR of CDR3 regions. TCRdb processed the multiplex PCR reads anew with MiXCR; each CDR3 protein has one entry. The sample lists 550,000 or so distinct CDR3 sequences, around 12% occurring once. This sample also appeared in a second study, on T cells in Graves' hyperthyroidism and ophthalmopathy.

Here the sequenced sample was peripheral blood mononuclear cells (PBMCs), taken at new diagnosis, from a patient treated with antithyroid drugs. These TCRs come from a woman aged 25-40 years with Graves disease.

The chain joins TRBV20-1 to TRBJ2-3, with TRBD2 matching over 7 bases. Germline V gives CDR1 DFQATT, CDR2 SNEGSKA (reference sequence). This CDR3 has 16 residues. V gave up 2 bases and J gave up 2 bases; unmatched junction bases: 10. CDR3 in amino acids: CSARLLAEIPTDTQYF. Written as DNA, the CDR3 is TGCAGTGCTAGACTTCTAGCGGAGATCCCCACAGATACGCAGTATTTT.

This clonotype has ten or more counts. The CDR3 bases are TGTGCCAGTAGCCGTACAGGGGACAGTCGCTCACCCCTCCACTTT. Protein product: CASSRTGDSRSPLHF. The gene calls are TRBV19 and TRBJ1-6, with TRBD1 matching 7 bases. After removal of 6 bases from V and 10 bases from J, the junction contained 12 bases not matched to a gene. This CDR3 spans 15 amino acids. Looked up from germline, CDR1 is LNHDA and CDR2 is SQIVND (reference sequence).

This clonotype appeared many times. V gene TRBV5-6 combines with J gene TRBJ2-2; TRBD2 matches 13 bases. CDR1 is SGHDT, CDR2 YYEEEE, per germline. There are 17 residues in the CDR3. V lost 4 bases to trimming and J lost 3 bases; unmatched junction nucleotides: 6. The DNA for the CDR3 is TGTGCCAGCAGCCAGACTAGCGGGAGGACTTACACCGGGGAGCTGTTTTTT. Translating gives CASSQTSGRTYTGELFF.

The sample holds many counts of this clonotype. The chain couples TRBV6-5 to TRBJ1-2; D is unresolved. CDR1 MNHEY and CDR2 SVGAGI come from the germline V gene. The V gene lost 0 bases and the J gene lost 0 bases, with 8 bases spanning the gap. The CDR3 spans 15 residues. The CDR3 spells CASSYSVLTNYGYTF. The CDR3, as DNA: TGTGCCAGCAGTTACTCGGTCCTCACTAACTATGGCTACACCTTC.

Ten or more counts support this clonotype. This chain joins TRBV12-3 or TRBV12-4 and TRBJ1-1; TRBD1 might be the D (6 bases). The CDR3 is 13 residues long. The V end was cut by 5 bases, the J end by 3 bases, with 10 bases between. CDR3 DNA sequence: TGTGCCAGCAGTATACGACAGGACACTGAAGCTTTCTTT. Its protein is CASSIRQDTEAFF.

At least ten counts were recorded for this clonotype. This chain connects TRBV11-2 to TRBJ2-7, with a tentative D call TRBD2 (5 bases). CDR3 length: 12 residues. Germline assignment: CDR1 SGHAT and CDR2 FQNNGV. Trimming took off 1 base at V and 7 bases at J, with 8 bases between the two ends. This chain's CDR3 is CASSLVRGEQYF. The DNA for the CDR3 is TGTGCCAGCAGCTTAGTACGGGGTGAGCAGTACTTC.

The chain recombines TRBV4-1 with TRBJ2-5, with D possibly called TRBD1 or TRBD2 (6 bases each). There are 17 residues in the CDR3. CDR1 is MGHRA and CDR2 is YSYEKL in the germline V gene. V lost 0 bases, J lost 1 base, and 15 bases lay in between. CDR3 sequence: CASSQDQGLGAQETQYF. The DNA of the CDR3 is TGCGCCAGCAGCCAAGATCAGGGACTGGGGGCCCAAGAGACCCAGTACTTC.

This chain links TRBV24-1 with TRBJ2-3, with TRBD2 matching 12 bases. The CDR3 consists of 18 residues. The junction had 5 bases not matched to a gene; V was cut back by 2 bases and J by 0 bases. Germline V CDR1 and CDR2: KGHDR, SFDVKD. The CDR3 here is CATSDYGLAGPSTDTQYF. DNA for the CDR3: TGTGCCACCAGTGATTACGGACTAGCGGGACCTAGCACAGATACGCAGTATTTT.

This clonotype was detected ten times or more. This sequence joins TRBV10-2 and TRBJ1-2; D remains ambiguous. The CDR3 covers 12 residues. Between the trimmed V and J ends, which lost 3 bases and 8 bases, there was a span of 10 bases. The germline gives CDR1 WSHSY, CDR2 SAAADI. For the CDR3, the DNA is TGCGCCAGCAGTGATCTGTGGATCGGCTACACCTTC. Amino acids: CASSDLWIGYTF.

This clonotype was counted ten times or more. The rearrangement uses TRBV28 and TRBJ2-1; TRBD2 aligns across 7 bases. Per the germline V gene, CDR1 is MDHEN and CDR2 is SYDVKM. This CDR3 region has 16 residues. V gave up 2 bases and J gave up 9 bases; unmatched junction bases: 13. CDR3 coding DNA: TGTGCCAGCAGTTTACTCTCGGGACTATCTGGGGGTGAGCAGTTCTTC. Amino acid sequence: CASSLLSGLSGGEQFF.

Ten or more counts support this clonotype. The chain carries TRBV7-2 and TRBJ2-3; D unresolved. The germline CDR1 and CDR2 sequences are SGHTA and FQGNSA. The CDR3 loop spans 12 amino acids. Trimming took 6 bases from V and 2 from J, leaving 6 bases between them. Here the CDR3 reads CASSSFTDTQYF. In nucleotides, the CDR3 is TGTGCCAGCAGTTCCTTCACAGATACGCAGTATTTT. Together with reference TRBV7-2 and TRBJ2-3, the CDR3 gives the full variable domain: GAGVSQSPSNKVTEKGKDVELRCDPISGHTALYWYRQSLGQGLEFLIYFQGNSAPDKSGLPSDRFSAERTGGSVSTLTIQRTQQEDSAVYLCASSSFTDTQYFGPGTRLTVL.

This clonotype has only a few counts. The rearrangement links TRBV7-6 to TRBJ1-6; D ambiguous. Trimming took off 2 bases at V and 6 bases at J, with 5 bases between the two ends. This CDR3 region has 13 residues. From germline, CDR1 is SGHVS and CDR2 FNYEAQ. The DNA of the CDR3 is TGTGCCAGCAGCTTAAGCGCTAATTCACCCCTCCACTTT. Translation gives CASSLSANSPLHF.

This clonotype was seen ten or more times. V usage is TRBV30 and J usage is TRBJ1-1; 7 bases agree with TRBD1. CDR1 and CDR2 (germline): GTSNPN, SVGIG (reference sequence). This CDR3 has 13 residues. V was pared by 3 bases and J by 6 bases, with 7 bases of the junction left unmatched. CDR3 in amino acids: CAWRLQGSAEAFF. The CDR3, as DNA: TGTGCCTGGAGGCTACAGGGGAGCGCTGAAGCTTTCTTT.

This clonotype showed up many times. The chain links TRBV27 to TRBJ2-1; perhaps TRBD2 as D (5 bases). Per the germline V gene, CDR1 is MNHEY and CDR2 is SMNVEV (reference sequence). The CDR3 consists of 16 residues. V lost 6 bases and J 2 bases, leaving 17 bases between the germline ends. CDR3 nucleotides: TGTGCCAGCAGCCCCCTTGTGCGGGCCACCTACAATGAGCAGTTCTTC. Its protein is CASSPLVRATYNEQFF.

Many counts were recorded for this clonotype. CDR3 DNA sequence: TGTGCCACGATGAACTCAGGGGGAACGGGGGAGACCCAGTACTTC. As protein: CATMNSGGTGETQYF. The V and J genes are TRBV24-1 and TRBJ2-5; TRBD1 matches 7 bases. Germline CDR1 is KGHDR and CDR2 is SFDVKD. J was trimmed by 5 bases and V by 10 bases; bases with no gene match: 15. The CDR3 totals 15 residues.

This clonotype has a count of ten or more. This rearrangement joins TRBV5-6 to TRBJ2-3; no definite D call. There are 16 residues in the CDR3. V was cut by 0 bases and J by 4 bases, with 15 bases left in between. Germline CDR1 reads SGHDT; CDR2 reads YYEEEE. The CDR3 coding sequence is TGTGCCAGCAGCTTGGAATGGAGTTATCGGGCAGATACGCAGTATTTT. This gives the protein CASSLEWSYRADTQYF. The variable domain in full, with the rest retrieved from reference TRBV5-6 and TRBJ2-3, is DAGVTQSPTHLIKTRGQQVTLRCSPKSGHDTVSWYQQALGQGPQFIFQYYEEEERQRGNFPDRFSGHQFPNYSSELNVNALLLGDSALYLCASSLEWSYRADTQYFGPGTRLTVL.

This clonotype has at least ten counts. The CDR3 DNA sequence: TGTGCCAGCAGCCCGGCAAGTAACAGGGGGCAAGATGGCTACACCTTC. This sequence encodes CASSPASNRGQDGYTF. V usage is TRBV4-2 and J usage is TRBJ1-2; 9 bases match TRBD1. The CDR3 runs 16 residues. Germline V gene sequence: CDR1 LGHNA, CDR2 YNFKEQ. V lost 4 bases to trimming and J lost 6 bases; unmatched junction nucleotides: 12.

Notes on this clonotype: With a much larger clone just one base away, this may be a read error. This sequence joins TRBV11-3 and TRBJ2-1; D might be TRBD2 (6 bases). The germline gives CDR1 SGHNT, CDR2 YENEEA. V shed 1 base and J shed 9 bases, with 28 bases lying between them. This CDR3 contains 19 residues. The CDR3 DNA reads TGTGCCAGCAGCTTAGCTTTTTTGGGGAGGTCCCGTTTCGACAGTGAGCAGTTCTTC. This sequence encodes CASSLAFLGRSRFDSEQFF.

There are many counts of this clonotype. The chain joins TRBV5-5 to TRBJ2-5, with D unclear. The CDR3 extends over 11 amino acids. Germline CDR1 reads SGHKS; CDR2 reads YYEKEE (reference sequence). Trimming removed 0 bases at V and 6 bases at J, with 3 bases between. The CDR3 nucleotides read TGTGCCAGCAGCTTGGGGAAGACCCAGTACTTC. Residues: CASSLGKTQYF.

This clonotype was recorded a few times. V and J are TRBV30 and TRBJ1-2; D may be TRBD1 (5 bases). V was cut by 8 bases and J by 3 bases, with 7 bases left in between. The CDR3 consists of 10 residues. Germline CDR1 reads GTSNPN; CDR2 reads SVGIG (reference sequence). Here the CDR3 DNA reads TGTGCCGGGGGGGACTATGGCTACACCTTC. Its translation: CAGGDYGYTF.

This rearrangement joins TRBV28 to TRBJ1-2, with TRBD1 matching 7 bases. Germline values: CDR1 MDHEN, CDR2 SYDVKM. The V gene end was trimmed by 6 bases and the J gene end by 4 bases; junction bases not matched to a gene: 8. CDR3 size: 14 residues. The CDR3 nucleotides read TGTGCCAGCAGAATAGGGACAGTTGGCTATGGCTACACCTTC. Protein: CASRIGTVGYGYTF.

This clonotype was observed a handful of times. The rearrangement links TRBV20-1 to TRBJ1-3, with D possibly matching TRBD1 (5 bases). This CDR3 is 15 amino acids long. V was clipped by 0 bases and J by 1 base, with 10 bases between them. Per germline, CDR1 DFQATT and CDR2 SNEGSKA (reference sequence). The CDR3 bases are TGCAGTGCTAGAGATTCCCGGACATCTGGAAACACCATATATTTT. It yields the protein CSARDSRTSGNTIYF.